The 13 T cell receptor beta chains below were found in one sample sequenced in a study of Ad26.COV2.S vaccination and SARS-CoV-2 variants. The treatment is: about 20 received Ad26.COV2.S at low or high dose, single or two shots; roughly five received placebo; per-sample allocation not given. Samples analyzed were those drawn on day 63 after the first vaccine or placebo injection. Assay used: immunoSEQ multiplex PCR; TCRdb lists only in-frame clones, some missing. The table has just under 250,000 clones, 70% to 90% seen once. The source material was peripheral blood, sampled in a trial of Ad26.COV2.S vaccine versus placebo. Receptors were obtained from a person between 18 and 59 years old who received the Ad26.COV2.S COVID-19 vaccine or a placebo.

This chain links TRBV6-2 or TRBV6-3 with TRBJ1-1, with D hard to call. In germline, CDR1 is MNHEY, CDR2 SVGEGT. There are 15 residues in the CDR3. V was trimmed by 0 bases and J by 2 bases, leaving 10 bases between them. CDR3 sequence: CASSYSLKGNTEAFF. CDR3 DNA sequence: TGTGCCAGCAGTTACTCCTTGAAGGGAAACACTGAAGCTTTCTTT.

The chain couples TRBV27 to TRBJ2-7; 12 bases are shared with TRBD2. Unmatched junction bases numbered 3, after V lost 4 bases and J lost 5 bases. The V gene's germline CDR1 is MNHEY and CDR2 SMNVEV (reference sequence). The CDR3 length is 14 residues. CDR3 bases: TGTGCCAGCAGTTCACTAGCGGGAGGCCACGAGCAGTACTTC. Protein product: CASSSLAGGHEQYF.

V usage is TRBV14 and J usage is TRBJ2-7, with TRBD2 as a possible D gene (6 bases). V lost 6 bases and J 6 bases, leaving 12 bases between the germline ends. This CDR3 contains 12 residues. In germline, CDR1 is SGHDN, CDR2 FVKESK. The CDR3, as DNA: TGTGCCAGCAGTCCCGGGACTTCCGAGCAGTACTTC. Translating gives CASSPGTSEQYF.

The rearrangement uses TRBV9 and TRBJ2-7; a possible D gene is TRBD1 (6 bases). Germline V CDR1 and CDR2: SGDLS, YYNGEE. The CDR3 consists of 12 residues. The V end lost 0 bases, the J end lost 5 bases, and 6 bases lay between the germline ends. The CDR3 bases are TGTGCCAGCAGCGTAGGGGACAACGAGCAGTACTTC. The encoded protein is CASSVGDNEQYF.

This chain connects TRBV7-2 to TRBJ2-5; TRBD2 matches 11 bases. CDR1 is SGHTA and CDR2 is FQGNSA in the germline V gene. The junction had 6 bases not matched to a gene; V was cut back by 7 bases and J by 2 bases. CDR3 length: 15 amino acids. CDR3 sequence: CASTRRLAGQETQYF. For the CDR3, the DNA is TGTGCCAGCACCCGCAGACTAGCGGGGCAAGAGACCCAGTACTTC.

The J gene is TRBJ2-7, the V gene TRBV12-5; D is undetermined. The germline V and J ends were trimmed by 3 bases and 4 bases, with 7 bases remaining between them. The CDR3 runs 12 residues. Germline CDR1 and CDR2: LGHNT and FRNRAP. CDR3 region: CASGLGPYEQYF. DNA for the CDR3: TGTGCTAGTGGTTTAGGCCCGTACGAGCAGTACTTC. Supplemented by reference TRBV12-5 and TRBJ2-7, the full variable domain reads DARVTQTPRHKVTEMGQEVTMRCQPILGHNTVFWYRQTMMQGLELLAYFRNRAPLDDSGMPKDRFSAEMPDATLATLKIQPSEPRDSAVYFCASGLGPYEQYFGPGTRLTVT.

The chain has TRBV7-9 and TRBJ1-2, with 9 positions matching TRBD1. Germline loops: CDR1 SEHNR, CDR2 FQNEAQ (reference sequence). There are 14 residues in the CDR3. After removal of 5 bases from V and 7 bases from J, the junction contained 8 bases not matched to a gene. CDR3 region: CASSRGTGYVGYTF. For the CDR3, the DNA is TGTGCCAGCAGCCGCGGGACAGGGTATGTTGGCTACACCTTC. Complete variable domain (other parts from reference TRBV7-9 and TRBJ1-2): DTGVSQNPRHKITKRGQNVTFRCDPISEHNRLYWYRQTLGQGPEFLTYFQNEAQLEKSRLLSDRFSAERPKGSFSTLEIQRTEQGDSAMYLCASSRGTGYVGYTFGSGTRLTVV.

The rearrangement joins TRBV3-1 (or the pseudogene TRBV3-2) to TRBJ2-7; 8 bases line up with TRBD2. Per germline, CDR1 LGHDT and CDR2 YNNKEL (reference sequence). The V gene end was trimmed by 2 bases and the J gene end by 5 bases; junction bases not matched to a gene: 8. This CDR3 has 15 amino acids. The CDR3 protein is CASSQWIAGNNEQYF. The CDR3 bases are TGTGCCAGCAGCCAATGGATAGCGGGAAACAACGAGCAGTACTTC.

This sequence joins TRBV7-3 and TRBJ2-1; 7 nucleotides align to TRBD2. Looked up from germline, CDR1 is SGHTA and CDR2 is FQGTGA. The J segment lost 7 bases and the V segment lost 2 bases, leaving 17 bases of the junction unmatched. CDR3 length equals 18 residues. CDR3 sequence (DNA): TGTGCCAGCAGCTTAGAGGGAGGGAGGCGGGACCGTGAAAATGAGCAGTTCTTC. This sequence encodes CASSLEGGRRDRENEQFF.

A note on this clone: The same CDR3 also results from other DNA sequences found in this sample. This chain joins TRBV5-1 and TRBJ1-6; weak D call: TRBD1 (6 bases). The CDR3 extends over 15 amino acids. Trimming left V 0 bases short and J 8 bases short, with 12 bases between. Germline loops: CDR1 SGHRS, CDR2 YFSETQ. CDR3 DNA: TGCGCCAGCAGCTTGGGGACGCAGGGGTATTCACCCCTCCACTTT. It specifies CASSLGTQGYSPLHF.

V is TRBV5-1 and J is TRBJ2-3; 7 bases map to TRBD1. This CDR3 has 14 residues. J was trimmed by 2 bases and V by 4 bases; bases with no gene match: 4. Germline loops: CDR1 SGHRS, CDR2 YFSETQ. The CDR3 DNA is TGCGCCAGCAGCGTGGGACAGTACACAGATACGCAGTATTTT. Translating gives CASSVGQYTDTQYF.

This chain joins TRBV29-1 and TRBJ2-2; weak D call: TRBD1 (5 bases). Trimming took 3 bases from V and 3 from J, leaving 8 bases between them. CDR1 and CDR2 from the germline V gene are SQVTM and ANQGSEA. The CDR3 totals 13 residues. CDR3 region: CSVDQGYTGELFF. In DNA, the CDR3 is TGCAGCGTTGACCAGGGTTACACCGGGGAGCTGTTTTTT.

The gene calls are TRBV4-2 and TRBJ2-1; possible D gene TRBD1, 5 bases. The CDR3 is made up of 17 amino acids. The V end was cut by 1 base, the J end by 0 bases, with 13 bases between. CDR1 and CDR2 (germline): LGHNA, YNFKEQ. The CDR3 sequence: CASSQGGAAGSYNEQFF. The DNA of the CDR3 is TGTGCCAGCAGCCAAGGTGGGGCGGCTGGCTCCTACAATGAGCAGTTCTTC.